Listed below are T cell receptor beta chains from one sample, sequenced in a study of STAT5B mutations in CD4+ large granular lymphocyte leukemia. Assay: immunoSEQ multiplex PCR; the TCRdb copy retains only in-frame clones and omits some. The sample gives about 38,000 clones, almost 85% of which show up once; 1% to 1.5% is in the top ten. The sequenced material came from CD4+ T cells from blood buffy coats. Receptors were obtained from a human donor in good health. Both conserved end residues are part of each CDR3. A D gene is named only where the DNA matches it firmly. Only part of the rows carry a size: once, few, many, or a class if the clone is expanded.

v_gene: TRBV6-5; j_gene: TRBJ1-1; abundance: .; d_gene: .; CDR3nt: TGTGCCAGCAGCCTAGCCAGCATTTACACTGAAGCTTTCTTT; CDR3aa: CASSLASIYTEAFF
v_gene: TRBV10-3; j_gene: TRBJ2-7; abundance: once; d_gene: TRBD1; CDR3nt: TGTGCCATCAGTCCCGGGACAGGGGGGTCCGAGCAGTACTTC; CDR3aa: CAISPGTGGSEQYF
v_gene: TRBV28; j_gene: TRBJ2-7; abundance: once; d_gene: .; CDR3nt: TGTGCCAGCAGTATACCGCTGGCCTACGAGCAGTACTTC; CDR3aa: CASSIPLAYEQYF
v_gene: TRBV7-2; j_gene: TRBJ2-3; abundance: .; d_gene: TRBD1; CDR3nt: TGTGCCAGCAGCAGGGGGCAAATAGATACGCAGTATTTT; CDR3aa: CASSRGQIDTQYF
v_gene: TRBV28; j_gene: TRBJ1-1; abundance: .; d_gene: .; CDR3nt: TGTGCCAGCAGTTCCCACCCGGTGGGTGAAGCTTTCTTT; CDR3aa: CASSSHPVGEAFF
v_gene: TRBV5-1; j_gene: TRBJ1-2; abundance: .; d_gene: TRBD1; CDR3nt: TGCGCCAGCAGCTTATTGACAGGGCAGAGCTATGGCTACACCTTC; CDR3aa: CASSLLTGQSYGYTF
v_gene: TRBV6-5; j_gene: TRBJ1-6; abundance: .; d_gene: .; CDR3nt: TGTGCCAGCAGTTCTAATAATTCACCCCTCCACTTT; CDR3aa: CASSSNNSPLHF
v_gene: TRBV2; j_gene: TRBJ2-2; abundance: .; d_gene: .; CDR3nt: TGTGCCAGCAGTAGACGTTTGACCGGGGAGCTGTTTTTT; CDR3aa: CASSRRLTGELFF
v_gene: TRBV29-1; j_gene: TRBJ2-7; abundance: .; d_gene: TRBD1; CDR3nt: TGCAGCGTTGAAGTTCCACAGGGGGCCTCCTACGAGCAGTACTTC; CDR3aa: CSVEVPQGASYEQYF
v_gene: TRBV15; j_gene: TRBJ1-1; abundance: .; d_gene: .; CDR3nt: TGTGCCACCAGCAGAGATCTGGACGATGAAGCTTTCTTT; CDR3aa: CATSRDLDDEAFF
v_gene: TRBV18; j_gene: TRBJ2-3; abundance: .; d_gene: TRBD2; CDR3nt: TGTGCCAGCTCACCAAGCGGGGGCACAGATACGCAGTATTTT; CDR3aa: CASSPSGGTDTQYF
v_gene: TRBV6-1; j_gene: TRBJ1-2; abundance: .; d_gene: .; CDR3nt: TGTGCCAGCAGCCCCGGCGGGGGCGGCTATGGCTACACCTTC; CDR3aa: CASSPGGGGYGYTF
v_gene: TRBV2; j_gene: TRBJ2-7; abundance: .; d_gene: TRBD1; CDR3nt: TGTGCCAGCAGTGGGGACAGGGGCGACGAGCAGTACTTC; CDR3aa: CASSGDRGDEQYF
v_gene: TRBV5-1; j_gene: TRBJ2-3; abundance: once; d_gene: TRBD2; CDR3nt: TGCGCCAGCAGCTTTAACTTAGCGGGAACAGATACGCAGTATTTT; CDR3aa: CASSFNLAGTDTQYF
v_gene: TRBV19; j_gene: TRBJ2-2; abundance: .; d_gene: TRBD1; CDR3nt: TGTGCCAGTAGGAGGGACAGGAACACCGGGGAGCTGTTTTTT; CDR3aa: CASRRDRNTGELFF
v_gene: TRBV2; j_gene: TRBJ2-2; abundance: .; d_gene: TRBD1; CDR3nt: TGTGCCAGCAGTGAACCGGCAGGGGGCGTCACCGGGGAGCTGTTTTTT; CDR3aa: CASSEPAGGVTGELFF